A selection of T cell receptor beta chains follows, all from one sample in a study of regulatory T cells in long-lasting Graves disease. TCRdb ran MiXCR on the multiplex PCR reads and lists one entry per CDR3 protein. The sample consists of roughly 400,000 distinct CDR3 sequences, over 15% of them appearing once. These same records also appear under a second study, on T cells in Graves' hyperthyroidism and ophthalmopathy.

The sequenced sample was peripheral blood mononuclear cells (PBMCs), obtained at new diagnosis, from a patient treated with antithyroid drugs. These receptors were collected from a woman aged 18-30 years with Graves disease. The CDR3 runs from the conserved cysteine through the conserved F or W. A D gene is named only where the DNA matches it firmly. Clone size, where shown, is once, few, many, or a class for clones that have expanded.

v_call	clone_size	d_call	j_call	cdr3_aa	cdr3_nt
TRBV6-2/TRBV6-3	NA	TRBD2	TRBJ2-5	CASSKLAGQETQYF	TGTGCCAGCAGTAAATTAGCGGGACAAGAGACCCAGTACTTC
TRBV20-1	few	TRBD1	TRBJ2-1	CSAEDRGPYNEQFF	TGCAGTGCGGAGGACAGGGGACCGTACAATGAGCAGTTCTTC
TRBV19	few	NA	TRBJ1-2	CASSPSGGNNYGYTF	TGTGCCAGTAGTCCCAGTGGAGGAAATAACTATGGCTACACCTTC
TRBV10-3	many	TRBD1	TRBJ2-6	CAIRQGAPGANVLTF	TGTGCCATCAGACAGGGGGCACCCGGGGCCAACGTCCTGACTTTC
TRBV11-2	few	NA	TRBJ2-7	CASSLGVGTGEQYF	TGTGCCAGCAGCTTAGGGGTGGGGACGGGCGAGCAGTACTTC
TRBV9	NA	NA	TRBJ1-1	CASSVGRAEAFF	TGTGCCAGCAGCGTAGGGAGGGCTGAAGCTTTCTTT
TRBV28	NA	TRBD2	TRBJ2-5	CASSPTGTSGRAAYF	TGTGCCAGCAGCCCTACCGGGACTAGCGGGAGGGCTGCGTACTTC
TRBV7-2	many	TRBD2	TRBJ2-7	CASSLPSGKVEQYF	TGTGCCAGCAGCTTACCTAGCGGGAAGGTCGAGCAGTACTTC
TRBV7-3	many	NA	TRBJ2-3	CASSPTLSDTQYF	TGTGCCAGCAGCCCCACCCTCTCAGATACGCAGTATTTT
TRBV6-1	NA	NA	TRBJ1-5	CASRSRPPGYDQPQHF	TGTGCCAGCAGATCCCGACCCCCGGGATATGATCAGCCCCAGCATTTT
TRBV18	many	TRBD1	TRBJ2-1	CASSPSTGDEQFF	TGTGCCAGCTCACCAAGCACAGGGGATGAGCAGTTCTTC
TRBV13	NA	TRBD2	TRBJ2-2	CASGLAGVRTGELFF	TGTGCCAGCGGCCTAGCGGGAGTGCGAACCGGGGAGCTGTTTTTT
TRBV27	NA	TRBD1	TRBJ1-3	CASSLDRGYGNTIYF	TGTGCCAGCAGCCTCGACAGGGGGTACGGAAACACCATATATTTT
TRBV2	NA	NA	TRBJ2-3	CASSLQRDTQYF	TGTGCCAGCAGTCTCCAGAGGGATACGCAGTATTTT
TRBV18	few	NA	TRBJ1-2	CASSPAENYGYTF	TGTGCCAGCTCACCAGCCGAGAACTATGGCTACACCTTC
TRBV7-2	many	NA	TRBJ2-5	CASSIQPETQYF	TGTGCCAGCAGCATCCAGCCGGAGACCCAGTACTTC
TRBV20-1	NA	TRBD2	TRBJ2-2	CSARDRWREFAGELFF	TGCAGTGCTAGAGATCGGTGGCGGGAGTTCGCCGGGGAGCTGTTTTTT
TRBV20-1	many	TRBD1	TRBJ2-7	CSAAPGTGDEQYF	TGCAGTGCTGCACCGGGGACAGGGGACGAGCAGTACTTC
TRBV3-1	NA	TRBD2	TRBJ2-1	CASSTGTRTPNEQFF	TGTGCCAGCAGCACCGGGACTAGAACCCCCAATGAGCAGTTCTTC
TRBV7-9	many	TRBD2	TRBJ2-1	CASSFLAGGIYNEQFF	TGTGCCAGCAGCTTCCTAGCGGGAGGGATTTACAATGAGCAGTTCTTC
TRBV27	many	NA	TRBJ2-7	CASKAERRLIGDEQYF	TGTGCCAGCAAAGCTGAACGAAGGCTTATCGGAGACGAGCAGTACTTC
TRBV12-3/TRBV12-4	NA	TRBD2	TRBJ2-1	CASSSQREGRDEQFF	TGTGCCAGCAGTTCTCAGCGGGAGGGCCGCGATGAGCAGTTCTTC
TRBV5-1	NA	TRBD2	TRBJ2-5	CASSSSGTSQETQYF	TGCGCCAGCAGTTCCTCCGGGACTAGTCAAGAGACCCAGTACTTC
TRBV29-1	many	TRBD1	TRBJ2-7	CSVDGDSSYEQYF	TGCAGCGTTGATGGGGACAGCTCCTACGAGCAGTACTTC
TRBV10-1	many	NA	TRBJ2-2	CASSEPSLGELFF	TGCGCCAGCAGTGAGCCTAGCTTGGGGGAGCTGTTTTTT
TRBV11-1	many	NA	TRBJ2-2	CASSGQANTGELFF	TGTGCCAGCAGCGGACAAGCGAACACCGGGGAGCTGTTTTTT